The rows below give T cell receptor beta chains drawn from one sample of a study of CD8+ T cells in alopecia areata. The method was immunoSEQ multiplex PCR; TCRdb's version includes in-frame clones alone and lacks a portion of them. Of about 150,000 clones listed, 55% to 65% are singletons. Sequenced sample: CD4+ T cells sorted from blood. The receptors come from a human donor in good health. CDR3s include the opening cysteine and the closing phenylalanine or tryptophan. D genes are given only for firm matches. Clone size is stated in some rows and not others, as once, few, many or a class when expanded.

v_call	d_call	clone_size	j_call	cdr3_aa	cdr3_nt
TRBV6-1	NA	NA	TRBJ1-5	CASSLGGQPQHF	TGTGCCAGCAGCTTGGGAGGTCAGCCCCAGCATTTT
TRBV25-1	NA	NA	TRBJ1-2	CASSVSGDGYTF	TGTGCCAGCAGTGTGTCAGGGGATGGCTACACCTTC
TRBV7-6	TRBD2	NA	TRBJ2-7	CASTSEGTSGLSYEQYF	TGTGCCAGCACCTCCGAAGGGACTAGCGGCCTCTCCTACGAGCAGTACTTC
TRBV2	NA	NA	TRBJ2-3	CASRDRRTDTQYF	TGTGCCAGCAGGGACAGACGCACAGATACGCAGTATTTT
TRBV18	NA	NA	TRBJ1-2	CASSPGGSNYGYTF	TGTGCCAGCTCACCGGGGGGGTCCAACTATGGCTACACCTTC
TRBV28	TRBD2	NA	TRBJ2-1	CASSLAHRLAGTSSYNEQFF	TGTGCCAGCAGTTTAGCCCACCGACTAGCGGGTACTAGCTCCTACAATGAGCAGTTCTTC
TRBV9	TRBD1	NA	TRBJ1-1	CASSITGQEDTEAFF	TGTGCCAGCAGCATCACTGGACAGGAGGACACTGAAGCTTTCTTT
TRBV10-3	NA	NA	TRBJ2-1	CAISEPGDDEQFF	TGTGCCATCAGTGAGCCCGGGGACGATGAGCAGTTCTTC
TRBV7-3	NA	once	TRBJ2-3	CASSPGHTQYF	TGTGCCAGCAGCCCCGGACATACGCAGTATTTT
TRBV9	NA	once	TRBJ2-5	CASSERGGTETQYF	TGTGCCAGCAGCGAGCGAGGGGGGACCGAGACCCAGTACTTC
TRBV2	TRBD2	NA	TRBJ2-3	CASGDSGGPTDTQYF	TGTGCCAGTGGCGATAGCGGGGGACCCACAGATACGCAGTATTTT
TRBV6-6	NA	NA	TRBJ1-2	CASTYGNRPYYTF	TGTGCCAGCACCTACGGGAACAGGCCCTACTACACCTTC
TRBV29-1	NA	NA	TRBJ1-1	CSVERGPNTEAFF	TGCAGCGTTGAAAGGGGCCCAAACACTGAAGCTTTCTTT
TRBV7-2	NA	few	TRBJ2-5	CASSLALGQKTQYF	TGTGCCAGCAGCTTAGCGCTGGGCCAAAAGACCCAGTACTTC
TRBV18	TRBD1	NA	TRBJ2-7	CASSRTGTYEQYF	TGTGCCAGCTCTAGGACAGGGACCTACGAGCAGTACTTC
TRBV30	TRBD1	many	TRBJ2-7	CASNQGAEEQYF	TGTGCCTCCAATCAGGGGGCTGAAGAGCAGTACTTC
TRBV5-4	NA	NA	TRBJ2-1	CASSLGLGVNEQFF	TGTGCCAGCAGCTTGGGACTAGGGGTGAATGAGCAGTTCTTC
TRBV25-1	TRBD1	NA	TRBJ2-5	CASSSPGTGSETQYF	TGTGCCAGCAGTAGCCCCGGGACAGGGTCAGAGACCCAGTACTTC
TRBV5-1	TRBD1	NA	TRBJ2-5	CASTHSGQGETQYF	TGCGCCAGCACACATTCGGGACAGGGGGAGACCCAGTACTTC
TRBV11-3	TRBD2	NA	TRBJ2-1	CASSLRMGLAGDNEQFF	TGTGCCAGCAGCCTCCGAATGGGACTAGCGGGGGACAATGAGCAGTTCTTC
TRBV20-1	TRBD2	few	TRBJ2-1	CSASNLAGQFF	TGCAGTGCTAGCAACCTAGCGGGGCAGTTCTTC
TRBV23-1	TRBD1	NA	TRBJ2-4	CASLRPGQGLTKNIQYF	TGCGCCAGCTTACGACCGGGACAGGGGTTGACCAAAAACATTCAGTACTTC
TRBV10-1	NA	few	TRBJ2-7	CASSEGGYEQYF	TGCGCCAGCAGTGAGGGGGGATACGAGCAGTACTTC
TRBV6-6	NA	many	TRBJ1-1	CASSYLAQKNTEAFF	TGTGCCAGCAGTTACTTGGCACAGAAGAACACTGAAGCTTTCTTT
TRBV25-1	NA	NA	TRBJ1-6	CASSDRHNSPLHF	TGTGCCAGCAGTGACCGCCATAATTCACCCCTCCACTTT
TRBV29-1	NA	NA	TRBJ1-1	CSGQVSVNTEAFF	TGCAGCGGTCAGGTGAGCGTGAACACTGAAGCTTTCTTT
TRBV7-3	NA	NA	TRBJ2-2	CASSPADKSGELFF	TGTGCCAGCTCTCCAGCCGACAAGTCCGGGGAGCTGTTTTTT
TRBV7-9	NA	NA	TRBJ1-1	CASSLGGDTEAFF	TGTGCCAGCAGCTTAGGGGGAGATACTGAAGCTTTCTTT
TRBV7-9	NA	NA	TRBJ1-1	CASSLAGGPTEAFF	TGTGCCAGCAGCTTAGCCGGTGGCCCCACTGAAGCTTTCTTT
TRBV30	TRBD1	once	TRBJ1-5	CAWSRDRAQPQHF	TGTGCCTGGAGCCGGGACAGGGCTCAGCCCCAGCATTTT
TRBV27	NA	NA	TRBJ2-1	CASSLVGAYNEQFF	TGTGCCAGCAGTTTAGTGGGGGCCTACAATGAGCAGTTCTTC
TRBV5-1	NA	NA	TRBJ1-2	CASSLDHYGGYTF	TGCGCCAGCAGCTTGGATCACTACGGTGGCTACACCTTC
TRBV29-1	NA	NA	TRBJ2-3	CSVQKGTDTQYF	TGCAGCGTCCAGAAAGGGACAGATACGCAGTATTTT
TRBV5-6	NA	few	TRBJ2-7	CASSPVDQRGTDEQYF	TGTGCCAGCAGCCCCGTTGACCAGCGCGGGACGGATGAGCAGTACTTC
TRBV5-1	NA	NA	TRBJ1-3	CASSLGASGNTIYF	TGCGCCAGCAGCTTGGGTGCCTCTGGAAACACCATATATTTT
TRBV30	TRBD2	NA	TRBJ2-2	CAWSVSGRVTGELFF	TGTGCCTGGAGTGTCAGCGGGAGGGTCACCGGGGAGCTGTTTTTT
TRBV7-8	NA	NA	TRBJ1-5	CASSLSRGYQPQHF	TGTGCCAGCAGCTTAAGCAGGGGATATCAGCCCCAGCATTTT
TRBV7-9	NA	few	TRBJ1-1	CASSLFAENTEAFF	TGTGCCAGCAGCTTATTCGCCGAGAACACTGAAGCTTTCTTT
TRBV18	NA	many	TRBJ1-4	CASSPRDIRRQKLFF	TGTGCCAGCTCACCTAGGGACATCCGCAGGCAAAAACTGTTTTTT
TRBV18	TRBD2	NA	TRBJ2-3	CASSPGTNTDTQYF	TGTGCCAGCTCACCCGGGACTAACACAGATACGCAGTATTTT
TRBV30	NA	NA	TRBJ1-2	CAWIRDPNYGYTF	TGTGCCTGGATCAGGGATCCTAACTATGGCTACACCTTC
TRBV7-9	NA	NA	TRBJ2-1	CASSHAGFTPILLYEQFF	TGTGCCAGCAGCCATGCCGGTTTCACCCCAATCTTGCTATATGAGCAGTTCTTC
TRBV11-2	TRBD1	NA	TRBJ2-5	CASSLVGQGTETQYF	TGTGCCAGCAGCTTAGTTGGACAGGGAACAGAGACCCAGTACTTC